This T cell receptor beta chain was recovered during a study of cytomegalovirus exposure and HLA in healthy donors (dated by TCRdb to between 2016 and 2019). Context from the whole study: In an earlier analysis of about 560 of the donors, about 270 Gb of sequence data and 120 million or so unique TCR beta sequences from some 170 million T cells were reported. A later genetic analysis used genome-wide SNP genotypes for about three fifths of the roughly 700 donors, treating that subset as a discovery cohort. The study combined high-throughput TCR immunosequencing, statistical association of individual TCRs with disease status, and machine learning to predict cytomegalovirus infection status. In a later analysis, previously published TCR beta repertoires from 500 to 750 donors were re-analyzed and high-resolution HLA genotyping was added so that TCR occurrence patterns could be studied. All discovery cohort repertoires had been generated on a single sequencing platform. Typing coverage differed by locus: A, B, C, DRB1 and DQB1 were typed in roughly 620-640 donors, DQA1 in 500 to 550, DPA1 in some 570, and DPB1 in approximately 450. Alongside the repertoire data, information on donor age, sex, ethnicity and CMV serostatus was compiled. Along with the roughly 700-subject first cohort, a separate validation cohort of 120 different subjects was used. In an earlier analysis of about 590 of the donors, high-throughput TCR beta sequencing was used to judge whether each TCR beta V gene segment behaved as functional or pseudogenic. The study profiled the T cell repertoires of about 640 subjects by immunosequencing and related them to cytomegalovirus serostatus. A handful of DR-DQ haplotypes were handled as single units for association and clustering because linkage in the cohort was strong. HLA typing included class I and class II loci at four-digit resolution. On average, roughly 250,000 unique TCR beta nucleotide sequences were sequenced per donor among 300 to 500 genotyped donors of the cohort, with about 17% of those sequences being non-productive. An early release covering roughly 600 HLA-typed donors comprised about 290 gigabases of sequencing data and 65 million to 100 million unique TCR sequences. Rather than drawing on any new phenotypic data, the later analysis identified candidate immune exposures from TCR beta sequences and the way those sequences occurred across donors. Among the roughly 370 genotyped donors, approximately 76% belonged to the genetic ancestry cluster associated with self-reported Caucasian donors. The study was designed to test whether signatures of past pathogen exposure could be identified by cataloging public T cell receptors. General study outcomes and caveats: A group of highly shared sequence variants was considered likely to be a technical artifact of the sequencing pipeline. Cytomegalovirus status was reported to be diagnosed by the classifier with high specificity and sensitivity in both the original and validation cohorts. A later analysis reported that several top co-occurrence clusters appeared linked to parvovirus B19, influenza, CMV and Epstein-Barr virus. Immune exposure information for the cohort was limited to CMV serostatus. In vitro tests confirmed that a few of the cytomegalovirus-associated TCR beta chains recognize cytomegalovirus antigens. An association between a missense DCLRE1C variant and V-gene and J-gene trimming of TCR beta chains was found in a later genetic analysis and replicated in an independent cohort. In an earlier analysis of 450 to 750 of the donors, most TCR beta V segments appeared in productive rearrangements about 90% or about 30% of the time, broadly matching IMGT annotations. In a later analysis, 16,951 TCR beta sequences were associated with specific HLA alleles at a false discovery rate of 0.05. The presence/absence analyses assumed that sequencing depth was roughly uniform across donors, and that assumption may not be true. In a later analysis, most CMV-associated TCR beta chains were found to appear HLA-restricted, with HLA associations seemingly driven largely by CMV exposure. When HLA alleles, especially DR and DQ, strongly co-occurred, TCR associations were difficult to assign to individual alleles. A total of fewer than 200 TCR beta chains were listed by the study as associated with cytomegalovirus. Compared with equally common non-associated chains, HLA-associated TCR beta chains in a later analysis were more clonally expanded and had lower generation probabilities. Linkage disequilibrium might explain the correlated functional status among segregating V segments, but an unknown experimental factor could not be excluded. HLA typing was unavailable for some donors at each locus, so association tests used only the typed subset. While some public TCRs were present in many individuals, most TCR sequences turned up only very rarely across donors. The cohort was sequenced for TCR beta chains only, and without alpha or paired-chain data the features that could be detected were limited. The authors suggested that the approach could potentially be extended to other disease states and immunological phenotypes. A further reported finding was that TCR beta sequences accurately predicted the HLA-A and HLA-B alleles for most subjects in the first cohort. In a later genetic analysis, fewer N-insertions in productive TCRs were reported among donors in an Asian-associated ancestry cluster than the 666-donor mean. A later analysis found that TCR association rates varied across HLA loci, with DRB1 alleles showing the most associated TCRs and HLA-C alleles the fewest. Because counts were too low, 15 to 20 rarely observed V segments, including chromosome 9 orphons, were excluded from the earlier analysis of 587 of the donors. Some IMGT-functional V segments, including TRBV6-2 and TRBV6-3, could not be told apart with the 87-base-pair reads, so those segments were excluded.

The junction carries 11 bases between V and J, which are trimmed by 7 bases and 1 base respectively. Via the germline V gene, CDR1 is MDHEN and CDR2 SYDVKM. There are 14 amino acids in the CDR3, from cysteine to phenylalanine inclusive. Only the CDR3 part of the read is kept: 42 bases, read in frame from the first base. About this clone itself: The target of this receptor is not known. The sample holds no much larger clone one base away, and base qualities are not on file.

The library was built by means of the immunoSEQ multiplex PCR assay. For the multiplex PCR, a mixture combining 60 forward primers for TCR Vbeta segments and 13 reverse primers for TCR Jbeta segments was used. A multiplex PCR assay on genomic DNA amplified the CDR3 region of rearranged TCR beta genes. The amplified TCR beta libraries were sequenced on the Illumina HiSeq System as 87-base-pair reads. In the paper's pipeline: A later analysis tallied 75 million to 85 million unique TCR beta chains across the 550 to 850 repertoires, and some 12 million of those chains were shared by two or more donors. Raw reads were error-corrected and collapsed into unique sequences with a nearest-neighbor algorithm that merged closely related sequences to remove PCR and sequencing errors. V, D and J gene segments were assigned by aligning CDR3 sequences to IMGT reference sequences. Each retained sequence needed at least a six-nucleotide match to both a V gene segment and a J gene segment. A rearrangement counted as productive if the CDR3 had no stop codons and remained in frame with V and J, and every other rearrangement counted as non-productive. Following IMGT convention, CDR3 was defined as the stretch from the second conserved V-encoded cysteine up to the conserved J-encoded phenylalanine. Sequences without an unambiguous match to a single V gene segment were excluded from the earlier analysis of over 500 of the donors. In an earlier analysis of a few hundred of the donors, a V segment was called functional when productive rearrangements were above 56.7%, and segregating when the standard deviation between donors exceeded 5%. To diagnose cytomegalovirus status from the catalog of TCR beta chain sequences, a statistical classification framework was built. In a later analysis, TCR nucleotide sequences were compared against IMGT/GENE-DB human TR gene sequences so that V and J genes could be assigned. A later analysis assigned CDR3 sequences and most-parsimonious VDJ recombination scenarios with the TCRdist pipeline. A later analysis defined each TCR beta chain by its CDR3 amino acid sequence plus V-gene family, and excluded reads lacking a unique V-gene family. In a later analysis, fewer than 600 highly shared, low-generation-probability nucleotide sequences were removed to address suspected cross-contamination and a sequencing artifact. For each public chain, a later analysis derived a clonal expansion index from normalized ranks of inferred template counts within each repertoire. In a later analysis, generation probabilities were computed using a VDJ recombination model fitted to out-of-frame rearrangements, and the results were checked against IGoR. In a later analysis, hypergeometric tests were used to score TCR-TCR, TCR-HLA and TCR-CMV co-occurrence, with a repertoire-size bias correction applied to TCR pairs. To estimate false discovery rates, a later analysis permuted the HLA or CMV assignments 20 times. In a later analysis, co-occurring TCRs were grouped with DBSCAN, and TCRdist sequence similarity was added when clustering was performed within HLA-allele-positive subsets. For co-occurrence clustering, repertoires with fewer than 30,000 or more than 120,000 public chains were excluded, along with about five repertoires with anomalous nucleotide sharing. Imported from immuneACCESS, the table was reduced by TCRdb to in-frame sequences with V and J called. These copies leave out some clones; in studies compared against another copy, an unresolved V gene accounts for under half, and the cause of the remainder is not known. The V and J calls and clone size come from that table; D and trimming were worked out from the DNA. The sample contains roughly 300,000 clones, 86% of them found a single time. Approximately 4.3% of the sample is in the top ten clones.

The cohort comprised fewer than 750 healthy bone marrow donors. At the time of sampling, all cohort members were nominally healthy, though unrecorded immune exposures were likely present. The donor tested CMV seropositive, placing the donor among the 289 seropositive members of the cohort. A peripheral blood sample was provided by each donor, and peripheral blood mononuclear cells were used for TCR beta sequencing. The Qiagen DNeasy Blood Extraction Kit was used to extract genomic DNA from the blood cell samples. This receptor chain uses TRBV28 and TRBJ2-4; no confident D gene assignment can be made. The TCR originated in a middle-aged man in good health and CMV-seropositive. Sequencing was carried out using PBMCs. The CDR3 is CASNPTGAKNIQYF. DNA sequence: TGTGCCAGCAATCCTACCGGGGCCAAAAACATTCAGTACTTC.